What follows is one T cell receptor beta chain and its context. The antigen is not known. This specimen comes from a study of T cells after posttransplantation cyclophosphamide. General study points: Recipient CMV seropositivity and CMV reactivation strongly tracked TRB clonality.

This CDR3 has 16 residues. Germline loops: CDR1 SGHRS, CDR2 YFSETQ. V was pared by 4 bases and J by 1 base, with 9 bases of the junction left unmatched. A marrow graft followed busulfan-fludarabine conditioning, with cyclophosphamide on days +3 and +4. This table comes from immunoSEQ multiplex PCR, and its TCRdb copy is limited to in-frame clones, with some not included. The sample records about 43,000 clones, 90% being singletons. This TCR was recovered from a male patient aged 60 to 75 who received an allogeneic stem cell transplant from a related donor and was CMV-positive. Some T cells may arise from the graft donor. Sequencing used PBMCs, obtained roughly 59 days after allogeneic stem cell transplant with posttransplant cyclophosphamide. V gene TRBV5-1 combines with J gene TRBJ1-1, with TRBD1 identical over 8 bases. Here the CDR3 DNA reads TGCGCCAGCAGCGTTGGACAGGGTAGTTGGAACACTGAAGCTTTCTTT. It specifies CASSVGQGSWNTEAFF.